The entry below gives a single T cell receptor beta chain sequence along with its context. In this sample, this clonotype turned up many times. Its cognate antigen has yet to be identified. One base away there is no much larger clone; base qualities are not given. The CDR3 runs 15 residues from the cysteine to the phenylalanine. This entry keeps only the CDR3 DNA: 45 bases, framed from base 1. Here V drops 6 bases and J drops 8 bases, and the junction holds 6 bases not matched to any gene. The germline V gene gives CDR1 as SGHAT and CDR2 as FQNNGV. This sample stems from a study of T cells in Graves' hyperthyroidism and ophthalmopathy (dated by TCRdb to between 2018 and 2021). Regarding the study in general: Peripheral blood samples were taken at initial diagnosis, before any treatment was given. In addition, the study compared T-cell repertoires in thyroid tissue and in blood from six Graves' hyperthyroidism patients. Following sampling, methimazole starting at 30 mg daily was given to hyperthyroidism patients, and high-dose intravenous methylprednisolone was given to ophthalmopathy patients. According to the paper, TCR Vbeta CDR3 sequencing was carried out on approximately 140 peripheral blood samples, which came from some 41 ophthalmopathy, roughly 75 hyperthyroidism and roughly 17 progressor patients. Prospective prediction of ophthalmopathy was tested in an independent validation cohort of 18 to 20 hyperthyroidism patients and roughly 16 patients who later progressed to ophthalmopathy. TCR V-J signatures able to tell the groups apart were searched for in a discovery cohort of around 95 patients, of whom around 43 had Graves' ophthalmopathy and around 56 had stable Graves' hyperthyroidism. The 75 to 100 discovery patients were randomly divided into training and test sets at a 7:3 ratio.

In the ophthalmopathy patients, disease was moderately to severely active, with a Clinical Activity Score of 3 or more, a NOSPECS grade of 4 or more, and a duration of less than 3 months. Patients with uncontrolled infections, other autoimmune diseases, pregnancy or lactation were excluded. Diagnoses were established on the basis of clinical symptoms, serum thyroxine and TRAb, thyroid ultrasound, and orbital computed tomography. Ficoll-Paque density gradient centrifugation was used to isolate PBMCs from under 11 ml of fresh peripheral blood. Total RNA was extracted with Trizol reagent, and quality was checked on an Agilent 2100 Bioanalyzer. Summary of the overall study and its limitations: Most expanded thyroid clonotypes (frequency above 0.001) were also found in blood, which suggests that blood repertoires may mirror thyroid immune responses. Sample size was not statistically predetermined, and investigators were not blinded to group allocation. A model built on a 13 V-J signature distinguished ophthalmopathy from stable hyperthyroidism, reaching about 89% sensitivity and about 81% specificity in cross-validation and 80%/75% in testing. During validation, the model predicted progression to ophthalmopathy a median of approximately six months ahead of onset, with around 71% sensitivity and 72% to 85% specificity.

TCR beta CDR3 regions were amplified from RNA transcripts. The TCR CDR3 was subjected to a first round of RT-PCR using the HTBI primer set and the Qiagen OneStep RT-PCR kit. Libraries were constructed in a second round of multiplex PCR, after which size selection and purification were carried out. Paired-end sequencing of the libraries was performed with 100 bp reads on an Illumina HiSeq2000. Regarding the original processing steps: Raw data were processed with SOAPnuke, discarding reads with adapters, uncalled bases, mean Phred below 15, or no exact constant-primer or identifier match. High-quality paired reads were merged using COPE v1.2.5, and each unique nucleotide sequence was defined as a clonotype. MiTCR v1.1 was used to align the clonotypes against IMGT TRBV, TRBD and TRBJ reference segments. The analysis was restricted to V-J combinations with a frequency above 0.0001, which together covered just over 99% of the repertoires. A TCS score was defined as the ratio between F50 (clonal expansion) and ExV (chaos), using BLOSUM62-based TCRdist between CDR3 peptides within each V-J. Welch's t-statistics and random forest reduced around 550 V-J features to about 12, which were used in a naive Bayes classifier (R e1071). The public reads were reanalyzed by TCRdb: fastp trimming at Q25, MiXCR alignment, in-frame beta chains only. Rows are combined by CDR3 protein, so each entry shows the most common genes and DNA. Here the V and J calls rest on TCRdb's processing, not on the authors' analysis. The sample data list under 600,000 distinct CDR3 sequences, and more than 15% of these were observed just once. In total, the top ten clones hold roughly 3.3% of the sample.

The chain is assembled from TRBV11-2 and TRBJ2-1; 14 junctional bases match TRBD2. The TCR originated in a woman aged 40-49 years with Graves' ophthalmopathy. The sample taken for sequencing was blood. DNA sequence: TGTGCCAGCAGTTCAGGACTAGCGGGAGGCTATGAGCAGTTCTTC. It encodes CASSSGLAGGYEQFF.